These T cell receptor beta chains were read from a single sample in a study of T cell repertoires in cytomegalovirus infection. In TCRdb, the reads were re-called with MiXCR into one record per CDR3 protein. The data contain around 530,000 distinct CDR3 sequences, about 30% of them seen just once; the ten biggest clones take up around 13%. The source material was PBMCs. The receptors come from a human donor in good health (CMV status not recorded). Some clones in this sample may be carry-over from other donors' samples. Both conserved end residues are part of each CDR3. D genes are given only for firm matches. Expanded clones get a size class; other rows say once, few or many, or leave the size out.

j_call | d_call | v_call | clone_size | cdr3_aa | cdr3_nt
TRBJ2-7 | TRBD2 | TRBV7-8 | . | CASSHPSGRVGSYEQYF | TGTGCCAGCAGCCACCCTAGCGGGAGAGTCGGCTCCTACGAGCAGTACTTC
TRBJ2-1 | TRBD1 | TRBV7-8 | many | CASSLGQGVHEQFF | TGTGCCAGCAGCTTGGGACAGGGAGTCCATGAGCAGTTCTTC
TRBJ1-1 | . | TRBV7-2 | many | CASSLSGQGRYAFF | TGTGCCAGCAGCTTATCAGGGCAGGGGCGGTATGCTTTCTTT
TRBJ2-3 | TRBD2 | TRBV25-1 | once | CASSDRLAGDVTDTQYF | TGTGCCAGCAGTGATCGGTTAGCGGGAGATGTGACAGATACGCAGTATTTT
TRBJ1-1 | . | TRBV5-4 | few | CASSLPGKGRGTEAFF | TGTGCCAGCAGCTTGCCCGGGAAGGGCCGGGGCACTGAAGCTTTCTTT
TRBJ1-2 | . | TRBV28 | few | CASRMIGLSLAGYTF | TGTGCCAGCAGGATGATCGGACTCTCGCTCGCTGGCTACACCTTC
TRBJ1-1 | . | TRBV7-6 | . | CASSLAWAGNEAFF | TGTGCCAGCAGCTTAGCGTGGGCGGGAAATGAAGCTTTCTTT
TRBJ2-7 | . | TRBV28 | few | CATGGGAYEQYF | TGTGCCACCGGAGGGGGGGCCTACGAGCAGTACTTC
TRBJ1-2 | TRBD1 | TRBV2 | . | CASSMGQGGNGYTF | TGTGCCAGCAGTATGGGACAGGGGGGAAATGGCTACACCTTC
TRBJ2-1 | TRBD2 | TRBV6-1 | few | CASRLAGGSEQFF | TGTGCCAGCAGACTAGCGGGAGGAAGCGAGCAGTTCTTC
TRBJ1-2 | . | TRBV7-6 | many | CASSLDPGSGYGYTF | TGTGCCAGCAGCTTAGACCCAGGCTCGGGCTATGGCTACACCTTC
TRBJ1-5 | . | TRBV25-1 | . | CASAQDGNNQPQHF | TGTGCCAGCGCACAGGACGGCAACAATCAGCCCCAGCATTTT
TRBJ2-3 | TRBD1 | TRBV25-1 | . | CASSEYTGVEYF | TGTGCCAGCAGTGAATATACAGGGGTTGAGTATTTT
TRBJ2-4 | . | TRBV28 | many | CASSLEGLLAKNIQYF | TGTGCCAGCAGTTTAGAGGGGCTACTAGCCAAAAACATTCAGTACTTC
TRBJ2-7 | TRBD2 | TRBV7-2 | once | CASSPQVGIAGAIDEQYF | TGTGCCAGCAGCCCGCAGGTTGGGATAGCGGGAGCTATAGACGAGCAGTACTTC
TRBJ2-1 | TRBD2 | TRBV2 | . | CASSETGQGGSEQFF | TGTGCCAGCAGTGAAACGGGTCAGGGAGGGAGTGAGCAGTTCTTC
TRBJ2-1 | . | TRBV7-2 | many | CASSLNKNNEQFF | TGTGCCAGCAGCTTAAATAAGAATAATGAGCAGTTCTTC
TRBJ2-3 | TRBD2 | TRBV6-2/TRBV6-3 | few | CASNQREGRTDTQYF | TGTGCCAGCAACCAGCGGGAGGGGAGGACAGATACGCAGTATTTT
TRBJ2-7 | . | TRBV12-3/TRBV12-4 | few | CASRRFPGDAAVSGQYF | TGTGCCAGCCGAAGGTTCCCCGGGGACGCGGCCGTTTCAGGGCAGTACTTC
TRBJ2-1 | . | TRBV6-5 | . | CASRLSWRAVDEQFF | TGTGCCAGCAGACTCAGTTGGAGGGCCGTAGATGAGCAGTTCTTC
TRBJ1-2 | TRBD1 | TRBV29-1 | . | CSVDPPGQGYVYTF | TGCAGCGTTGATCCTCCGGGACAGGGATATGTCTACACCTTC
TRBJ2-3 | . | TRBV20-1 | . | CSAPRSGATDTQYF | TGCAGTGCCCCGCGTAGCGGAGCCACAGATACGCAGTATTTT
TRBJ2-1 | TRBD1 | TRBV7-6 | few | CASSQGQVNEQFF | TGTGCTAGCAGCCAAGGACAGGTCAATGAGCAGTTCTTC
TRBJ2-1 | . | TRBV7-2 | many | CASSLAMRGNEQFF | TGTGCCAGCAGCTTAGCGATGAGGGGAAATGAGCAGTTCTTC
TRBJ2-1 | TRBD2 | TRBV7-2 | . | CASSHRRTSGSNEQFF | TGTGCCAGCAGCCATCGGCGGACTAGCGGGAGTAATGAGCAGTTCTTC
TRBJ2-1 | TRBD2 | TRBV5-6 | . | CASSPGTRGLANEQFF | TGTGCCAGCAGCCCCGGGACTAGAGGGCTGGCCAATGAGCAGTTCTTC
TRBJ2-2 | . | TRBV2 | few | CASSATTTNTGELFF | TGTGCCAGCAGTGCAACGACTACTAACACCGGGGAGCTGTTTTTT